These 27 T cell receptor beta chains share one sample of origin, sequenced in a study of low-dose radiotherapy and immunotherapy resistance in tumors. First-strand cDNA used TRAV- and TRBV-specific primers, covering alpha and beta chains. With a constant-region primer and a V-primer adapter, TCRs were subjected to 20 to 25 PCR cycles of amplification. Each CDR3 protein is one row after TCRdb ran MiXCR on the reads. The data hold under 110,000 distinct CDR3 sequences, with less than 25% observed a single time. Time point defined: after trial treatment. Treatment of the sample: LDRT plus nivolumab, ipilimumab, low-dose cyclophosphamide and aspirin (RACIN trial). The sample in question was PBMCs, obtained after low-dose radiotherapy plus immunotherapy. Source of these receptors: a male donor with prostate cancer.

This chain links TRBV6-8 with TRBJ1-1; D is possibly TRBD1 (6 bases). Trimming left V 2 bases short and J 4 bases short, with 26 bases between. The germline V gene has CDR1 MNHGY and CDR2 SAAAGT. The CDR3 consists of 19 residues. This CDR3 reads CASSYPPRGGGRRGTEAFF. The CDR3, as DNA: TGTGCCAGCAGTTACCCGCCACGAGGGGGGGGGCGCCGGGGCACTGAAGCTTTCTTT.

Remarks on this clonotype: A far more abundant clone sits one base away, making this likely a read error. Here the CDR3 DNA reads TGTGCCAGCAGCCAGACTAGCGGGGGCCACAATGAGCAGTTCTTC. Encoded protein: CASSQTSGGHNEQFF. The chain combines TRBV13 with TRBJ2-1; 12 nucleotides line up with TRBD2. Germline V gene lookup returns CDR1 PRHDT and CDR2 FYEKMQ (reference sequence). J was trimmed by 5 bases and V by 5 bases; bases with no gene match: 4. The length of the CDR3 is 15 residues.

A remark on this clonotype: This likely came from a read error, as a far larger clone is one base away. The chain uses TRBV7-9 and TRBJ2-7, with 7 bases identical to TRBD1. Unmatched junction bases numbered 11, after V lost 6 bases and J lost 3 bases. This CDR3 spans 15 amino acids. Germline V lookup: CDR1 SEHNR, CDR2 FQNEAQ (reference sequence). The CDR3 coding sequence is TGTGCCAGCAGAACGAGACAGGGAAACTTCTACGAGCAGTACTTC. Its protein is CASRTRQGNFYEQYF.

Comment on this clonotype: This likely stems from a read error, as it lies one base from a far larger clone. This chain links TRBV6-2 or TRBV6-3 with TRBJ2-1, with TRBD2 matching 7 bases. Germline CDR1 MNHEY, CDR2 SVGEGT. J gave up 5 bases and V 6 bases, and 7 bases lay outside the gene matches. The CDR3 is 14 amino acids. In DNA, the CDR3 is TGTGCCAGCAGCGCGAGCGGGACCGACAATGAGCAGTTCTTC. This translates into CASSASGTDNEQFF.

This clonotype is medium-sized. The CDR3 protein is CASGSDRKDTQYF. CDR3 bases: TGTGCCAGCGGGTCCGACAGAAAAGATACGCAGTATTTT. This chain connects TRBV6-2 or TRBV6-3 to TRBJ2-3; possible D gene TRBD1, 5 bases. Trimming removed 8 bases at V and 5 bases at J, with 14 bases between. CDR1 MNHEY and CDR2 SVGEGT come from the germline V gene. The CDR3 loop spans 13 amino acids.

The table lists this clonotype with many counts. The genes are TRBV6-5 and TRBJ2-5; D not certain. This CDR3 is 13 amino acids long. Trimming shortened V by 0 bases and J by 2 bases, and 4 bases separated the two germline ends. Germline assignment: CDR1 MNHEY and CDR2 SVGAGI. The CDR3 protein is CASSYSSQETQYF. CDR3 nucleotide sequence: TGTGCCAGCAGTTACTCATCTCAAGAGACCCAGTACTTC.

There are many counts of this clonotype. The chain combines TRBV29-1 with TRBJ1-5; D is uncertain. The CDR3 covers 12 residues. V was clipped by 6 bases and J by 2 bases, with 8 bases between them. Germline V gene sequence: CDR1 SQVTM, CDR2 ANQGSEA. The CDR3 DNA is TGCAGCGTGAGCCCTGGCAATCAGCCCCAGCATTTT. This gives the protein CSVSPGNQPQHF.

This clonotype was seen at least ten times. This chain uses TRBV5-5 with TRBJ2-2; weak D call: TRBD1 (6 bases). The germline V gene encodes CDR1 SGHKS and CDR2 YYEKEE (reference sequence). Between the trimmed V and J ends, which lost 0 bases and 4 bases, there was a span of 16 bases. There are 17 residues in the CDR3. CDR3 DNA sequence: TGTGCCAGCAGCTTGGGAAGTGGGACAAGGCCCACCGGGGAGCTGTTTTTT. It codes for CASSLGSGTRPTGELFF.

This clonotype appeared many times. The chain couples TRBV11-2 to TRBJ1-6, with D possibly TRBD1 on 5 matching bases. The CDR3 totals 16 residues. Per the germline V gene, CDR1 is SGHAT and CDR2 is FQNNGV. Trimming stripped 4 bases from V and 2 bases from J, with 12 bases between. The CDR3 loop is CASSSRRDAYNSPLHF. The CDR3 DNA sequence: TGTGCCAGCAGCTCCCGGAGGGACGCCTATAATTCACCCCTCCACTTT.

On this clonotype itself: It differs at one base from a far larger clone, so likely a read error. The chain links TRBV29-1 to TRBJ2-5; D call uncertain. The J call may be wrong; the DNA end is better matched by TRBJ2-7. Germline CDR1 and CDR2: SQVTM and ANQGSEA. This CDR3 comprises 11 residues. Here the CDR3 reads CSIPPAAEQYF. The CDR3, as DNA: TGCAGCATACCCCCGGCGGCCGAGCAGTACTTC.

This clonotype was seen ten or more times. V usage is TRBV10-3 and J usage is TRBJ1-1, with D perhaps TRBD1 (5 bases). The CDR3 has 17 amino acids. Germline V gene sequence: CDR1 ENHRY, CDR2 SYGVKD. The ends were cut back, 0 bases at V and 2 bases at J, with 16 bases in the middle. The CDR3 nucleotides read TGTGCCATCAGTGAGTCGGGACGGAATCCCCTAAACACTGAAGCTTTCTTT. Translated: CAISESGRNPLNTEAFF.

This clonotype showed up many times. The chain employs TRBV12-3 or TRBV12-4 and TRBJ2-1; either TRBD1 or TRBD2 may supply D (5 bases each). The length of the CDR3 is 13 residues. Trimming cost V 4 bases and J 4 bases, with 8 bases left between them. The DNA of the CDR3 is TGTGCCAGCAGTTCGGGGCCTTACAATGAGCAGTTCTTC. Translating it yields CASSSGPYNEQFF.

Many counts were recorded for this clonotype. The chain carries TRBV7-9 and TRBJ1-1; no clear D. The length of the CDR3 is 14 residues. V lost 1 base and J 5 bases, leaving 11 bases between the germline ends. The V gene's germline CDR1 is SEHNR and CDR2 FQNEAQ (reference sequence). Here the CDR3 reads CASSLVRGATEAFF. The CDR3, as DNA: TGTGCCAGCAGCTTAGTGAGAGGCGCGACTGAAGCTTTCTTT.

This clonotype was counted at least ten times. V gene TRBV5-4 combines with J gene TRBJ2-5; D is ambiguous. V was trimmed by 0 bases and J by 7 bases, leaving 7 bases between them. In germline, CDR1 is SGHNT, CDR2 YYREEE (reference sequence). This CDR3 has 12 residues. CDR3 loop: CASSLGGGTQYF. Written as DNA, the CDR3 is TGTGCCAGCAGCTTGGGAGGCGGGACCCAGTACTTC.

This clonotype was counted ten times or more. This chain joins TRBV6-2 or TRBV6-3 and TRBJ2-1; 7 bases line up with TRBD1. This CDR3 comprises 12 residues. Germline V gene sequence: CDR1 MNHEY, CDR2 SVGEGT. J lost 5 bases, V lost 6 bases, and 1 base had no gene match. The CDR3 DNA reads TGTGCCAGCAGGGGACAGAACAATGAGCAGTTCTTC. Its translation: CASRGQNNEQFF.

This clonotype has a count of ten or more. The chain links TRBV29-1 to TRBJ1-2; the D is unclear. The ends were cut back, 6 bases at V and 3 bases at J, with 8 bases in the middle. The CDR3 contains 11 residues. The germline CDR1 and CDR2 sequences are SQVTM and ANQGSEA. The CDR3 is CSVDLDYGYTF. CDR3 DNA sequence: TGCAGCGTGGATCTTGACTATGGCTACACCTTC.

In its sample, this clonotype was seen many times. The V and J genes are TRBV5-1 and TRBJ2-7; D is undetermined. The V end lost 2 bases, the J end lost 4 bases, and 7 bases lay between the germline ends. Germline CDR1 reads SGHRS; CDR2 reads YFSETQ. The CDR3 totals 12 residues. CDR3 sequence reads: CASSFSVYEQYF. CDR3 DNA: TGCGCCAGCAGCTTTTCCGTGTACGAGCAGTACTTC.

This clonotype was observed many times. V gene TRBV27 combines with J gene TRBJ2-1; TRBD2 might be the D (6 bases). Germline loops: CDR1 MNHEY, CDR2 SMNVEV (reference sequence). This CDR3 comprises 15 residues. The ends were cut back, 6 bases at V and 10 bases at J, with 22 bases in the middle. The CDR3: CASRSPAGPSGEQFF. Written as DNA, the CDR3 is TGTGCCAGCAGGTCCCCCGCGGGGCCCTCAGGGGAGCAGTTCTTC.

This clonotype was counted ten times or more. The chain has TRBV12-3 or TRBV12-4 and TRBJ2-5; maybe TRBD1 (6 bases). The germline V and J ends were trimmed by 8 bases and 3 bases, with 10 bases remaining between them. There are 12 residues in the CDR3. CDR3 protein: CASSRQEETQYF. For the CDR3, the DNA is TGTGCCAGCTCTAGACAGGAAGAGACCCAGTACTTC.

At least ten counts were recorded for this clonotype. The rearrangement links TRBV11-2 to TRBJ1-2; 7 bases match TRBD1. Per germline, CDR1 SGHAT and CDR2 FQNNGV. This CDR3 is 15 amino acids long. V lost 4 bases, J lost 8 bases, and 13 bases stayed unmatched. CDR3 coding DNA: TGTGCCAGCAGCTCACTACAAGACAGGGCCGACGGCTACACCTTC. Translation gives CASSSLQDRADGYTF.

This clonotype was detected ten times or more. This chain's CDR3 is CASSLRAGPIGEQYF. The CDR3 DNA follows: TGTGCCAGCAGCTTAAGGGCGGGGCCCATCGGGGAGCAGTACTTC. This chain connects TRBV13 to TRBJ2-7, with D possibly being TRBD2 (6 bases). The CDR3 has 15 amino acids. V was trimmed by 2 bases and J by 7 bases, leaving 18 bases between them. CDR1 and CDR2 (germline): PRHDT, FYEKMQ (reference sequence).

This clonotype was picked up many times. The chain links TRBV14 to TRBJ2-1; 8 bases align to TRBD1. Germline CDR1 is SGHDN and CDR2 is FVKESK. The CDR3 extends over 12 amino acids. V lost 5 bases and J lost 6; bases outside the gene matches: 0. For the CDR3, the DNA is TGTGCCAGCAGCGGACAGGGCAATGAGCAGTTCTTC. The encoded protein is CASSGQGNEQFF. The whole variable domain, remainder taken from reference TRBV14 and TRBJ2-1, is EAGVTQFPSHSVIEKGQTVTLRCDPISGHDNLYWYRRVMGKEIKFLLHFVKESKQDESGMPNNRFLAERTGGTYSTLKVQPAELEDSGVYFCASSGQGNEQFFGPGTRLTVL.

For this clonotype: A much larger clone differs from this one at a single base, so this may be a read error. The V gene is TRBV3-1, the J gene TRBJ2-1; no clear D gene. V lost 4 bases, J lost 8 bases, and 12 bases lay in between. Germline V gene lookup returns CDR1 LGHDT and CDR2 YNNKEL (reference sequence). There are 13 residues in the CDR3. As DNA, the CDR3 is TGTGCCAGCAGCCCGCCCTCTGTAGATGAGCAGTTCTTC. This codes for CASSPPSVDEQFF.

This clonotype was counted many times. The chain is built from TRBV3-1 and TRBJ2-7, with D uncertain. V lost 5 bases, J lost 7 bases, and 15 bases lay in between. This CDR3 spans 13 amino acids. From germline, CDR1 is LGHDT and CDR2 YNNKEL (reference sequence). CDR3 protein: CASSYGSLGEQYF. The CDR3 DNA reads as TGTGCCAGCAGCTACGGCTCCCTGGGGGAGCAGTACTTC.

This clonotype has ten or more counts. V is TRBV10-3 and J is TRBJ1-1; unclear D gene. Germline lookup yields CDR1 ENHRY and CDR2 SYGVKD. The length of the CDR3 is 11 residues. Deletions cut 3 bases from V and 11 bases from J, with 10 bases between. The CDR3 spells CAISDGSGAFF. As DNA, the CDR3 is TGTGCCATCAGTGATGGGTCTGGGGCTTTCTTT.

This clonotype was observed at least ten times. This chain uses TRBV20-1 with TRBJ2-5, with 9 positions matching TRBD2. V gave up 4 bases and J gave up 3 bases; unmatched junction bases: 9. The CDR3 loop spans 15 amino acids. CDR1 and CDR2 from the germline V gene are DFQATT and SNEGSKA (reference sequence). The CDR3 loop reads CSANNGGGAEETQYF. The CDR3 nucleotides are TGCAGTGCTAACAACGGCGGGGGGGCGGAAGAGACCCAGTACTTC.

In its sample, this clonotype was seen many times. This chain joins TRBV6-5 and TRBJ2-4; TRBD1 might be the D (6 bases). V dropped 5 bases and J dropped 8 bases, with 13 bases sitting between them. Looked up from germline, CDR1 is MNHEY and CDR2 is SVGAGI. This CDR3 has 13 amino acids. CDR3 bases: TGTGCCAGCAGTGCCTCACAGGGTGACATTCAGTACTTC. The encoded protein is CASSASQGDIQYF.